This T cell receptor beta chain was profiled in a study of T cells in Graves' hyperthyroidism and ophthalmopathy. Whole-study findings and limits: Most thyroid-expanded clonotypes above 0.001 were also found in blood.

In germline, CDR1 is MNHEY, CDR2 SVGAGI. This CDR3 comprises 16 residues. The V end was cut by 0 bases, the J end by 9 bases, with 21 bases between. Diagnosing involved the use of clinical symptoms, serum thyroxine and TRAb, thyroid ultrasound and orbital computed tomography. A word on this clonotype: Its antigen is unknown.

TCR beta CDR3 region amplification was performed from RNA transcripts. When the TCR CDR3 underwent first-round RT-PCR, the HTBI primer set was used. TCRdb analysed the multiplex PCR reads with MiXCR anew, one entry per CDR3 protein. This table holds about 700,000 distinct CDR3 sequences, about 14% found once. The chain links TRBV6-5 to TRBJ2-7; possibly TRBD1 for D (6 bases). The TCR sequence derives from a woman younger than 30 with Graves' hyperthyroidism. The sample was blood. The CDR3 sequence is CASSYSGGGRGLRQYF. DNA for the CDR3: TGTGCCAGCAGTTACTCCGGAGGAGGCAGGGGCCTAAGGCAGTACTTC.